The TCR beta chain described here comes from a study of T cell responses to AZD1222 COVID-19 vaccine. Study results and caveats: There were vaccine-associated CD4 TCRs across spike, dominant at 160-218 and 743-854. Spike-specific TCR breadth and depth grew following two AZD1222 doses. Only a handful of AZD1222 recipients were seropositive at baseline. Clonal diversity was possibly underestimated, and the donors were mostly white British, with more females.

Produced via immunoSEQ multiplex PCR; TCRdb's table is partial and in-frame only. Counted here are more than 95,000 clones, 86% occurring once; the ten biggest clones make up 17%. Germline assignment: CDR1 SQVTM and CDR2 ANQGSEA. Deletions cut 7 bases from V and 0 bases from J, with 9 bases between. This CDR3 has 12 amino acids. With respect to this clone: Its antigen remains unknown.

The V and J genes are TRBV29-1 and TRBJ1-1; D might be TRBD1 (6 bases). The sequence was collected from an adult who received the AZD1222 COVID-19 vaccine. Sample: peripheral blood, taken 28 days after the second AZD1222 dose. CDR3 coding DNA: TGCAGCGGGGGACATATGAACACTGAAGCTTTCTTT. Its translation is CSGGHMNTEAFF.